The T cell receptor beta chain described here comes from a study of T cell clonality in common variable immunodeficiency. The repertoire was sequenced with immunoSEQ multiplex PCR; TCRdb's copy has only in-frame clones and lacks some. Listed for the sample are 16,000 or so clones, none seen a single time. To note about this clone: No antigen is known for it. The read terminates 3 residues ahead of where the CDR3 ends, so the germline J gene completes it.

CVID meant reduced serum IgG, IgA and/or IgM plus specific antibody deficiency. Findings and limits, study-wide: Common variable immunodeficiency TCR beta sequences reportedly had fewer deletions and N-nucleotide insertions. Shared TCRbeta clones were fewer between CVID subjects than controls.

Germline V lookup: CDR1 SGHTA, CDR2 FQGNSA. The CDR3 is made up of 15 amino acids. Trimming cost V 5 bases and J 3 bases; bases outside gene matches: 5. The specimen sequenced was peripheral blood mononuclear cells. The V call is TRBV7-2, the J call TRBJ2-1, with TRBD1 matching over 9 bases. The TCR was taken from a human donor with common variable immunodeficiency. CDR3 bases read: TGTGCCAGCAGCCCCGGGACAGGGCGCTACAATGAG. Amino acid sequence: CASSPGTGRYNE. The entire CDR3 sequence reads CASSPGTGRYNEQFF.